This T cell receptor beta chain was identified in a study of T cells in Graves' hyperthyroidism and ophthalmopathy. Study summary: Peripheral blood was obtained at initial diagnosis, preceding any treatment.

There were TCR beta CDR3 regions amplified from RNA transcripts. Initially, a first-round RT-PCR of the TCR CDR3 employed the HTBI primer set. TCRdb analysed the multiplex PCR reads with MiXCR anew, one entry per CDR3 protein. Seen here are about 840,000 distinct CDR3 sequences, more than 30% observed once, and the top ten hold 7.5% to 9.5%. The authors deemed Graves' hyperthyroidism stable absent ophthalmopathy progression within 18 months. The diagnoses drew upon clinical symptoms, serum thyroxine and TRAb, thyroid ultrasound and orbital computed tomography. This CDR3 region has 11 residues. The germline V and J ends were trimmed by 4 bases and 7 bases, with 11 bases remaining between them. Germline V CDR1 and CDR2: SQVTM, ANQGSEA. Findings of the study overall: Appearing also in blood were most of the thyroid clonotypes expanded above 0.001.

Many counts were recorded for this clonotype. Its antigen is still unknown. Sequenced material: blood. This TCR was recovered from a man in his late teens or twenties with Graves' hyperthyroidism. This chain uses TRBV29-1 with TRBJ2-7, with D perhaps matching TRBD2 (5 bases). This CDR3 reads CSVVRRGEQYF. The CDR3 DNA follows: TGCAGCGTTGTTCGACGAGGGGAGCAGTACTTC.